The 11 T cell receptor beta chains given below trace back to one sample, sequenced in a study of shared clonotypes between healthy human individuals. Naive CD8 cells lacked CD45RO and underwent positive selection for CCR7, leaving out terminally differentiated effector memory CD45RA+ cells. Measured with immunoSEQ multiplex PCR; TCRdb has only the in-frame clones, and not every one. The sample has over 2,000,000 clones; 93% are singletons. The sequenced sample consisted of naive CD8+ T cells from PBMCs. These receptors all come from a man aged 18 to 29 in good health. Some clones in this sample may be carry-over from other donors' samples.

The chain employs TRBV9 and TRBJ1-3, with a possible D match to TRBD1 (6 bases). The CDR3 runs 17 residues. Per germline, CDR1 SGDLS and CDR2 YYNGEE. V lost 3 bases, J lost 0 bases, and 16 bases lay in between. DNA of the CDR3: TGTGCCAGCAGCGACGGACAGAACAAGATCTCTGGAAACACCATATATTTT. Encoded protein: CASSDGQNKISGNTIYF.

This chain connects TRBV27 to TRBJ2-5; D not resolved. The V gene lost 6 bases and the J gene lost 1 base, with 6 bases spanning the gap. The CDR3 length is 12 residues. Germline-derived CDR1 and CDR2 are MNHEY and SMNVEV (reference sequence). The CDR3 sequence is CASSNLQETQYF. The CDR3 region has the DNA TGTGCCAGCAGCAACCTCCAAGAGACCCAGTACTTC.

The chain employs TRBV6-1 and TRBJ2-7, with TRBD2 as a possible D gene (5 bases). CDR1 MNHNS and CDR2 SASEGT come from the germline V gene. Trimming shortened V by 8 bases and J by 5 bases, and 16 bases separated the two germline ends. The length of the CDR3 is 13 residues. The chain's CDR3 is CASPEGPVDEQYF. CDR3 DNA sequence: TGTGCCAGCCCCGAGGGCCCAGTGGACGAGCAGTACTTC.

About this clone: Other DNA sequences in this sample translate to the same CDR3. The genes are TRBV7-9 and TRBJ1-5; D unresolved. Per the germline V gene, CDR1 is SEHNR and CDR2 is FQNEAQ (reference sequence). The ends were cut back, 3 bases at V and 4 bases at J, with 4 bases in the middle. This CDR3 spans 12 amino acids. The CDR3 here is CASSFPNQPQHF. The CDR3, as DNA: TGTGCCAGCAGCTTCCCAAATCAGCCCCAGCATTTT.

This rearrangement joins TRBV19 to TRBJ2-3; D may be TRBD1 or TRBD2 (5 bases each). Germline V gives CDR1 LNHDA, CDR2 SQIVND (reference sequence). CDR3 size: 14 residues. Trimming shortened V by 2 bases and J by 4 bases, and 10 bases separated the two germline ends. The CDR3 region has the DNA TGTGCCAGTAGTATATGGGGGAAGGCAGATACGCAGTATTTT. Residues: CASSIWGKADTQYF.

The rearrangement links TRBV6-6 to TRBJ2-7; no reliable D call. Trimming stripped 0 bases from V and 2 bases from J, with 11 bases between. Per germline, CDR1 MNHNY and CDR2 SVGAGI (reference sequence). CDR3 size: 15 residues. DNA of the CDR3: TGTGCCAGCAGTTACTCTCCAGATTACACCTACGAGCAGTACTTC. Its protein product is CASSYSPDYTYEQYF.

The chain joins TRBV9 to TRBJ2-1; TRBD2 matches at 10 bases. There are 18 residues in the CDR3. Per germline, CDR1 SGDLS and CDR2 YYNGEE. J gave up 1 base and V 4 bases, and 11 bases lay outside the gene matches. CDR3 bases: TGTGCCAGCAGCCCGGGTAGTTCTAGCGGGGGTTCCTACAATGAGCAGTTCTTC. Its translation: CASSPGSSSGGSYNEQFF.

This chain connects TRBV15 to TRBJ2-1; 8 bases align to TRBD2. Germline loops: CDR1 LNHNV, CDR2 YYDKDF (reference sequence). This CDR3 has 14 residues. J was trimmed by 10 bases and V by 8 bases; bases with no gene match: 13. CDR3 nucleotide sequence: TGTGCCACCCAGAGCGGGAGCGAGGCAGTCGAGCAGTTCTTC. Protein: CATQSGSEAVEQFF.

This chain connects TRBV28 to TRBJ2-3, with 10 bases matching TRBD2. Unmatched junction bases numbered 12, after V lost 6 bases and J lost 3 bases. CDR1 is MDHEN, CDR2 SYDVKM, per germline. The CDR3 length is 17 residues. The CDR3 bases are TGTGCCAGCAGCCCAACGTTGATAGCGGGAGGTACAGATACGCAGTATTTT. The encoded protein is CASSPTLIAGGTDTQYF.

Turning to this clone: Other DNA sequences in the same sample also yield this CDR3. This chain links TRBV4-1 with TRBJ1-1; 7 nucleotides line up with TRBD1. The length of the CDR3 is 15 residues. Trimming cost V 1 base and J 5 bases; bases outside gene matches: 7. The germline V gene encodes CDR1 MGHRA and CDR2 YSYEKL. The CDR3 coding sequence is TGCGCCAGCAGCCAAGGGGAGGGGGCTGGGACTGAAGCTTTCTTT. Translation gives CASSQGEGAGTEAFF.

The V call is TRBV5-1, the J call TRBJ1-5; D unclear. The CDR3 has 15 amino acids. With 3 bases removed from V and 1 base from J, the gap between germline ends came to 11 bases. Germline-derived CDR1 and CDR2 are SGHRS and YFSETQ. The CDR3 sequence: CASSWDDRSNQPQHF. The CDR3 DNA reads as TGCGCCAGCAGCTGGGATGATCGGAGCAATCAGCCCCAGCATTTT.